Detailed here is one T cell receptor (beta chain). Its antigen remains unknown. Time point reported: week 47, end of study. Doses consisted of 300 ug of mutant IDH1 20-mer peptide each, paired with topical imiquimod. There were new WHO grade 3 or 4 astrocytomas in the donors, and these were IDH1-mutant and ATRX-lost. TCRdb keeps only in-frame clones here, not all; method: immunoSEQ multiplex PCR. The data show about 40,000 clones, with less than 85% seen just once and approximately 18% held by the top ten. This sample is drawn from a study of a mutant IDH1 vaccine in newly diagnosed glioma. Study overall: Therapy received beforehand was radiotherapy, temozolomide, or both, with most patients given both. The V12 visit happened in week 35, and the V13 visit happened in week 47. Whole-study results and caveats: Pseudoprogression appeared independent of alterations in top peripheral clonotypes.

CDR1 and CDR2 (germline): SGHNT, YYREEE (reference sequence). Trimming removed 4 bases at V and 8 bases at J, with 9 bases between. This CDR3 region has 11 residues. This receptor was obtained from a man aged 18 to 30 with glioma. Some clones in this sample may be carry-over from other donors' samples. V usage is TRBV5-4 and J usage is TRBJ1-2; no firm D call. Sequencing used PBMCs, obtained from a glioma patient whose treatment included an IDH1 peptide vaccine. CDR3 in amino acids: CASSAEGGYTF. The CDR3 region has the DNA TGTGCCAGCAGCGCCGAAGGCGGCTACACCTTC.